This record looks at one T cell receptor beta chain sequence and its context. Its antigen is undetermined. A sample-barcoded 5' primer and a J-beta primer mix were used in a second PCR of roughly 7 to 12 cycles. MiXCR, applied by TCRdb to the 5' RACE reads, yields one record per CDR3 protein. The repertoire consists of over a million distinct CDR3 sequences, with over 35% occurring once and the leading ten covering 15% to 20%. Every sample gave at least 5 micrograms of total RNA when it was extracted. This CDR3 comprises 15 residues. Trimming took off 6 bases at V and 4 bases at J, with 17 bases between the two ends. This sample was included in a study of blood T cells in healthy people across ages. Across the study: Researchers report that template switching captured about one barcoded beta molecule per two T cells.

Whole-study findings and limits: Naive CD4+ cell counts and diversity both ran higher in long-lived than in aged donors.

V usage is TRBV12-3 or TRBV12-4 and J usage is TRBJ2-3; D might be TRBD2 (5 bases). The sequencing input was blood. This TCR was sampled from a woman between 55 and 75 years old in good health. The CDR3 protein is CASSPRGVRADTQYF. The CDR3 DNA follows: TGTGCCAGCAGCCCTCGGGGAGTGAGAGCAGATACGCAGTATTTT.